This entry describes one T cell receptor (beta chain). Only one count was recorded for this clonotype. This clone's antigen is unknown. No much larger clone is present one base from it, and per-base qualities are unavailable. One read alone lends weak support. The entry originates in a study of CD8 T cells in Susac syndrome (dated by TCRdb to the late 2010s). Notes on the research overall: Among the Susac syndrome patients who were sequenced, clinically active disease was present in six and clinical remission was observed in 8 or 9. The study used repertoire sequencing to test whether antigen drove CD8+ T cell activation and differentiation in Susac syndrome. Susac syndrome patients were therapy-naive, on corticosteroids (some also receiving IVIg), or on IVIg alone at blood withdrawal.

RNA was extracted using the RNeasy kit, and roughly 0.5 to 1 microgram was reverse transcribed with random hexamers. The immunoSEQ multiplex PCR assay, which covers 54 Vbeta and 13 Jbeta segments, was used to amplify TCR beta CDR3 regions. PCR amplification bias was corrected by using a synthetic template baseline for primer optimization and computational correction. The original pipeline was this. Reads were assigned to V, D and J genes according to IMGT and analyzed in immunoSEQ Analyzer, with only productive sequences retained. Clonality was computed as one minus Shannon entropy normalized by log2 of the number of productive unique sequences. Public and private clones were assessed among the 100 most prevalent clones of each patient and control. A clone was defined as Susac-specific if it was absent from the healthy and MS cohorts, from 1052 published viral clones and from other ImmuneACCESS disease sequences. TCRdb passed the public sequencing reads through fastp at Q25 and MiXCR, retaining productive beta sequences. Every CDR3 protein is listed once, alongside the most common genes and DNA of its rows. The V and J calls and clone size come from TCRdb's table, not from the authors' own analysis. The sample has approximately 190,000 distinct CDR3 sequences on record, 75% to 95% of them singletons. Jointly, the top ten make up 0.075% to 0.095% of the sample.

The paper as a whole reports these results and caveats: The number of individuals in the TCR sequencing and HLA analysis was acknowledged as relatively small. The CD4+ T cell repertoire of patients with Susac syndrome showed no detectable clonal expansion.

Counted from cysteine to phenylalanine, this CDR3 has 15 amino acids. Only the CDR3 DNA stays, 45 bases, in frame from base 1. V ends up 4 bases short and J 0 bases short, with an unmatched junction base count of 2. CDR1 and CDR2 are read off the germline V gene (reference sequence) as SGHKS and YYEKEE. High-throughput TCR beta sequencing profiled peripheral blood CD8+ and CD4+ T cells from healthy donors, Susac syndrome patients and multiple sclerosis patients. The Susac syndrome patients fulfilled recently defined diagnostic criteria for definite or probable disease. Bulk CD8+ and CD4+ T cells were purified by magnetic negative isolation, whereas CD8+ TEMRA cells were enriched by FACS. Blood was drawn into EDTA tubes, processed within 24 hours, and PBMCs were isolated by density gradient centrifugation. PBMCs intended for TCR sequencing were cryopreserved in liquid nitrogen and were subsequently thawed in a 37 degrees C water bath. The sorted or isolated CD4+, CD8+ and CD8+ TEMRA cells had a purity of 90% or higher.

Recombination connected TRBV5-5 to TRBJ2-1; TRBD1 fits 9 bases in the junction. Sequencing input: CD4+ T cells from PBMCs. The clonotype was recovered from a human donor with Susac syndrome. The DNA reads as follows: TGTGCCAGCAGCGGGGGACAGGGCTCCTACAATGAGCAGTTCTTC. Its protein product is CASSGGQGSYNEQFF.